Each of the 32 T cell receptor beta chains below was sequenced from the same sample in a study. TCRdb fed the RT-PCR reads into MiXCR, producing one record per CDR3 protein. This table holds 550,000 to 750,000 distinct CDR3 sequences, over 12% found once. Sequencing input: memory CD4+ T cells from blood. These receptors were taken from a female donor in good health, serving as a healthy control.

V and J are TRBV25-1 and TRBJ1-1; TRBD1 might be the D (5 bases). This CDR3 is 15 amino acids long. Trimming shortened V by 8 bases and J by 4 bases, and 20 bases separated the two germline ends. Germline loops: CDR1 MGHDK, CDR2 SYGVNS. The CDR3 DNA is TGTGCCAGCTCACCGATCATTAAGGGGAGCACTGAAGCTTTCTTT. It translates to CASSPIIKGSTEAFF. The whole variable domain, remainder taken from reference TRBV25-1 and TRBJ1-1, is EADIYQTPRYLVIGTGKKITLECSQTMGHDKMYWYQQDPGMELHLIHYSYGVNSTEKGDLSSESTVSRIRTEHFPLTLESARPSHTSQYLCASSPIIKGSTEAFFGQGTRLTVV.

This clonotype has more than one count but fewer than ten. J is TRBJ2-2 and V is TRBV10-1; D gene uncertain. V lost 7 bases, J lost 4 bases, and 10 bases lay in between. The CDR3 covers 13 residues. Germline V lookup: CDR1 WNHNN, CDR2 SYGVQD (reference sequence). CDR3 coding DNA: TGCGCCAGCACTTTCGGAACCACCGGGGAGCTGTTTTTT. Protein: CASTFGTTGELFF.

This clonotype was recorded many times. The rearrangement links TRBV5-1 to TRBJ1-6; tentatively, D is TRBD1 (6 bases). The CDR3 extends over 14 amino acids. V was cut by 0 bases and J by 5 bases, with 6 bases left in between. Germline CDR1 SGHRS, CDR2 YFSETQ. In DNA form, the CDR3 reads TGCGCCAGCAGCTTGGGACAGGATAATTCACCCCTCCACTTT. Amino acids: CASSLGQDNSPLHF.

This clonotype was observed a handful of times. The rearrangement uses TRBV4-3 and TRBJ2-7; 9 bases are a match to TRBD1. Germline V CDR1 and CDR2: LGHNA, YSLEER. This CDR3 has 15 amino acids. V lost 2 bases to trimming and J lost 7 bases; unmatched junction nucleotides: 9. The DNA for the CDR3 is TGCGCCAGCAGCCAAACCCGGACAGGGGTAGGGGAGCAGTACTTC. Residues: CASSQTRTGVGEQYF.

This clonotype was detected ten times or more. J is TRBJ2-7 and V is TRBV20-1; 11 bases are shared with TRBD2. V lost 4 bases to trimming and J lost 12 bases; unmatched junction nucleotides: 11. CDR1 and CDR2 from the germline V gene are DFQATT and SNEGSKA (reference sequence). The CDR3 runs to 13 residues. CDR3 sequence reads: CSATSGTSGALYF. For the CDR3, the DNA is TGCAGTGCTACTTCCGGGACTAGCGGAGCGCTGTACTTC.

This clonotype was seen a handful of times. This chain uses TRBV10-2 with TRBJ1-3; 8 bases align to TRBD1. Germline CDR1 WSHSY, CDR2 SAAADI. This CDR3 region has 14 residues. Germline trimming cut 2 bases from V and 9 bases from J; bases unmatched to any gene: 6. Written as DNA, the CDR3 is TGCGCCAGCAGTGAGGCGACAGGGGCTACCACCATATATTTT. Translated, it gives CASSEATGATTIYF.

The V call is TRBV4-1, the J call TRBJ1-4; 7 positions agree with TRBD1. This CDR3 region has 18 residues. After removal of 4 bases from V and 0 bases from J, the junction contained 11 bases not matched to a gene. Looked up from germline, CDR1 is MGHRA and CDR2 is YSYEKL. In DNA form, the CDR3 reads TGCGCCAGCAGCCTCCTGGGACAGTCCCTTGCAACTAATGAAAAACTGTTTTTT. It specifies CASSLLGQSLATNEKLFF.

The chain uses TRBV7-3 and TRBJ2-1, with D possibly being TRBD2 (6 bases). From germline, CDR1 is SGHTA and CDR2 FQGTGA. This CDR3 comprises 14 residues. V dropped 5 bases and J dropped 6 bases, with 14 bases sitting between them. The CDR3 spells CASSPRGSTNEQFF. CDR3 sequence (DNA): TGTGCCAGCAGCCCCCGGGGGTCCACCAATGAGCAGTTCTTC.

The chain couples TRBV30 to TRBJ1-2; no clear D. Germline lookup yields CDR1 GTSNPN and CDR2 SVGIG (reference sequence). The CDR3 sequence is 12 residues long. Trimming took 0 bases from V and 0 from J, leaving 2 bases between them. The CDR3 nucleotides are TGTGCCTGGAGTGTATCTAACTATGGCTACACCTTC. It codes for CAWSVSNYGYTF. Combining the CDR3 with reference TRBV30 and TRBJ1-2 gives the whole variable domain SQTIHQWPATLVQPVGSPLSLECTVEGTSNPNLYWYRQAAGRGLQLLFYSVGIGQISSEVPQNLSASRPQDRQFILSSKKLLLSDSGFYLCAWSVSNYGYTFGSGTRLTVV.

CDR3 residues: CSYRNWGTDTQYF. The CDR3 coding sequence is TGCAGTTACAGGAATTGGGGCACAGATACGCAGTATTTT. This chain connects TRBV20-1 to TRBJ2-3; D may be TRBD1 (5 bases). The CDR3 runs to 13 residues. The germline V and J ends were trimmed by 8 bases and 1 base, with 13 bases remaining between them. Germline assignment: CDR1 DFQATT and CDR2 SNEGSKA (reference sequence).

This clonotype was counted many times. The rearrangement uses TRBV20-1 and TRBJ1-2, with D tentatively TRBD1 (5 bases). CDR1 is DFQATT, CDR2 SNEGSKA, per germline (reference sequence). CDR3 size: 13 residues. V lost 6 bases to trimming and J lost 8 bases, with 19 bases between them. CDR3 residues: CSASPVQGRGYTF. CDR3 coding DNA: TGCAGTGCCTCGCCCGTCCAGGGAAGAGGCTACACCTTC.

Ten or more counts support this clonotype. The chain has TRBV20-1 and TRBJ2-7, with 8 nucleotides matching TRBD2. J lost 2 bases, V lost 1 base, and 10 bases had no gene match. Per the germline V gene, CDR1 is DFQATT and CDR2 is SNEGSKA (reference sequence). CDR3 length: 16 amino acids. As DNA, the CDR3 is TGCAGTGCTAGAGCCCCGTCGAGCGGGAGCGCCTACGAGCAGTACTTC. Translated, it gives CSARAPSSGSAYEQYF.

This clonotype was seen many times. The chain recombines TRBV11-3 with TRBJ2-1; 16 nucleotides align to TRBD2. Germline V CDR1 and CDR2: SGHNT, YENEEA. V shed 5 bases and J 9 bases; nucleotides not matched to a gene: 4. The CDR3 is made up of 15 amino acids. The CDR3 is CASSPGTSGRVEQFF. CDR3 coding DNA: TGTGCCAGCAGCCCAGGGACTAGCGGGAGGGTTGAGCAGTTCTTC.

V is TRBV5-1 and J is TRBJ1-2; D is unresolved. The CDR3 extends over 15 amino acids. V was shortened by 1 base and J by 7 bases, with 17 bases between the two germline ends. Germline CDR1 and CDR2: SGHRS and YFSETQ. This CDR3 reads CASSLRNTAGSGYTF. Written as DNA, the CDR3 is TGCGCCAGCAGCTTGAGAAACACCGCTGGTTCTGGCTACACCTTC.

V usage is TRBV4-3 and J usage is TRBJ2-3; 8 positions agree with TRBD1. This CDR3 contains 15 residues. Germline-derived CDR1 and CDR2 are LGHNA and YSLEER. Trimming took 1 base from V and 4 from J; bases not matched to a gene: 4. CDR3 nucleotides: TGCGCCAGCAGCCAAGCCGACAGGGGTGCAGATACGCAGTATTTT. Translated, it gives CASSQADRGADTQYF.

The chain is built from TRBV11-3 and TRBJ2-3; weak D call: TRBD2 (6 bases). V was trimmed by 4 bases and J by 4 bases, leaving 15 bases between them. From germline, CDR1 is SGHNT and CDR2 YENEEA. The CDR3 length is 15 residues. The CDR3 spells CASSSPGVAADTQYF. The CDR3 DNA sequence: TGTGCCAGCAGCTCGCCTGGGGTAGCGGCAGATACGCAGTATTTT.

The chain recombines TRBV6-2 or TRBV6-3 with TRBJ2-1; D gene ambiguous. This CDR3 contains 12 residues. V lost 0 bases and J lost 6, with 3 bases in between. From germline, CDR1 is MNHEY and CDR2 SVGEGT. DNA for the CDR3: TGTGCCAGCAGTTACTCGTCCAATGAGCAGTTCTTC. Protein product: CASSYSSNEQFF.

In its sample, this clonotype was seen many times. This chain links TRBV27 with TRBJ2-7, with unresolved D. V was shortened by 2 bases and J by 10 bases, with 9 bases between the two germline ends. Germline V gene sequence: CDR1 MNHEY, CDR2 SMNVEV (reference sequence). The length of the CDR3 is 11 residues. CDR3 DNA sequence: TGTGCCAGCAGTTTAGGCCACGTACAGTACTTC. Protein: CASSLGHVQYF.

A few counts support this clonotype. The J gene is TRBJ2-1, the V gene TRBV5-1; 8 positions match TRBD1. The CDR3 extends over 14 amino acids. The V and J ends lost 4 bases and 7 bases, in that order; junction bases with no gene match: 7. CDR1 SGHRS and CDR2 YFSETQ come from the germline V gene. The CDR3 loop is CASSLDRGWNEQFF. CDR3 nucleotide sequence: TGCGCCAGCAGCCTCGACAGGGGTTGGAATGAGCAGTTCTTC. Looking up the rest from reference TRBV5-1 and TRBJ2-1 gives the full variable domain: KAGVTQTPRYLIKTRGQQVTLSCSPISGHRSVSWYQQTPGQGLQFLFEYFSETQRNKGNFPGRFSGRQFSNSRSEMNVSTLELGDSALYLCASSLDRGWNEQFFGPGTRLTVL.

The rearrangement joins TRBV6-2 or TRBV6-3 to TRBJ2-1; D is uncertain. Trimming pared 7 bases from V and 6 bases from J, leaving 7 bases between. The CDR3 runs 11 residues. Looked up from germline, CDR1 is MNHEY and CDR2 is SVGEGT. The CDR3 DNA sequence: TGTGCCAGCAACAAACGCAATGAGCAGTTCTTC. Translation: CASNKRNEQFF.

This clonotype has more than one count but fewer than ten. CDR3: CASSSDRGGYEQYF. The CDR3 nucleotides read TGCGCCAGCAGCTCGGACAGGGGCGGATACGAGCAGTACTTC. The chain recombines TRBV5-1 with TRBJ2-7; 9 nucleotides line up with TRBD1. Germline V gene sequence: CDR1 SGHRS, CDR2 YFSETQ. This CDR3 spans 14 amino acids. Trimming removed 3 bases from V and 4 bases from J; junction bases left unmatched: 5. The variable domain in full, with the rest retrieved from reference TRBV5-1 and TRBJ2-7, is KAGVTQTPRYLIKTRGQQVTLSCSPISGHRSVSWYQQTPGQGLQFLFEYFSETQRNKGNFPGRFSGRQFSNSRSEMNVSTLELGDSALYLCASSSDRGGYEQYFGPGTRLTVT.

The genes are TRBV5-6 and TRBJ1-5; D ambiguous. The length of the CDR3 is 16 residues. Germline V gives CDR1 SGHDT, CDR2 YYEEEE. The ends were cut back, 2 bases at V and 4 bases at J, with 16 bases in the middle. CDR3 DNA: TGTGCCAGCAGCTTCGGGCCACTCCGGACTAATCAGCCCCAGCATTTT. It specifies CASSFGPLRTNQPQHF.

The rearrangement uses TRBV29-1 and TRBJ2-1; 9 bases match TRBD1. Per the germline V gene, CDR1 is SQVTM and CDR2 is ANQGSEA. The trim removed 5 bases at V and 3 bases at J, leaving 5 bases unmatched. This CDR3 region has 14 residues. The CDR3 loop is CSVPGQGYYNEQFF. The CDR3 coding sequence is TGCAGCGTTCCGGGACAGGGATACTACAATGAGCAGTTCTTC.

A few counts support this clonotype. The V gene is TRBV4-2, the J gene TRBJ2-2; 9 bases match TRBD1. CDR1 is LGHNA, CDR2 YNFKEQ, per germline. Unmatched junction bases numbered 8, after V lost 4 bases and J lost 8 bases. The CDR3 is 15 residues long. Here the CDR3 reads CASSPEQGAEGELFF. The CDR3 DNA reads TGTGCCAGCAGCCCGGAACAGGGGGCGGAAGGGGAGCTGTTTTTT.

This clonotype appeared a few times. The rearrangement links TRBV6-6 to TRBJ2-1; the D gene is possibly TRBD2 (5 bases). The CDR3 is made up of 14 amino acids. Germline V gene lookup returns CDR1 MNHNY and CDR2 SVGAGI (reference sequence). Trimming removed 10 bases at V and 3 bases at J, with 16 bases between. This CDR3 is CATVRGEGYNEQFF. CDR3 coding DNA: TGTGCCACCGTTCGAGGAGAGGGCTACAATGAGCAGTTCTTC.

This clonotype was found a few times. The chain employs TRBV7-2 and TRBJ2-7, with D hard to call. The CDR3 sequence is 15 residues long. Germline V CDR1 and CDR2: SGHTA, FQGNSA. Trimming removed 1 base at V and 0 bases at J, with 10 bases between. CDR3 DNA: TGTGCCAGCAGCTTAGGTCACAGCACCTCCTACGAGCAGTACTTC. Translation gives CASSLGHSTSYEQYF.

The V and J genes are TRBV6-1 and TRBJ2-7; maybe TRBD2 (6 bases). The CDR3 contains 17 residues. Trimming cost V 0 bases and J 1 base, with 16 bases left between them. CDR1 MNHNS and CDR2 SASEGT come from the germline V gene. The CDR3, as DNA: TGTGCCAGCAGTGAAGCGGGGGGTGGAGGTAAATCCTACGAGCAGTACTTC. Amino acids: CASSEAGGGGKSYEQYF.

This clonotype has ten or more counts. For the CDR3, the DNA is TGTGCCAGCAGCCAAGAGGGACTAGCGGGGTACTCCTACGAGCAGTACTTC. The encoded protein is CASSQEGLAGYSYEQYF. This chain uses TRBV3-1 with TRBJ2-7; the match to TRBD2 covers 13 bases. Germline values: CDR1 LGHDT, CDR2 YNNKEL (reference sequence). V lost 0 bases to trimming and J lost 0 bases; unmatched junction nucleotides: 2. The CDR3 is 17 residues long.

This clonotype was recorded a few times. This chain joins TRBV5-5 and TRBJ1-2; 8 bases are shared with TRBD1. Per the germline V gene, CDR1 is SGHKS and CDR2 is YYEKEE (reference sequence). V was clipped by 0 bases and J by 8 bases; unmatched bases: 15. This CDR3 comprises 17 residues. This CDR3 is CASSLAPLGQGVWGYTF. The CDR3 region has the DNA TGTGCCAGCAGCTTGGCCCCCCTCGGACAGGGAGTATGGGGCTACACCTTC.

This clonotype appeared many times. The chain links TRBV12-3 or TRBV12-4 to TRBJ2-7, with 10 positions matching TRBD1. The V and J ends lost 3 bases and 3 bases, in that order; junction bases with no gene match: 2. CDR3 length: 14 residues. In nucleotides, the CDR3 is TGTGCCAGCAGTTTCGGGGACAGGGGCTACGAGCAGTACTTC. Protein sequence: CASSFGDRGYEQYF.

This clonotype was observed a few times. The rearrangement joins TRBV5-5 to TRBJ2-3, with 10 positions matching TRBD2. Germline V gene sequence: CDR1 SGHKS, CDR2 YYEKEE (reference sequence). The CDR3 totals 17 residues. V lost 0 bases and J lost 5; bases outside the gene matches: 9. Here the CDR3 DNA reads TGTGCCAGCAGCTTGGCGTTAGCGGGAGGTAGAGAAGATACGCAGTATTTT. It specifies CASSLALAGGREDTQYF.

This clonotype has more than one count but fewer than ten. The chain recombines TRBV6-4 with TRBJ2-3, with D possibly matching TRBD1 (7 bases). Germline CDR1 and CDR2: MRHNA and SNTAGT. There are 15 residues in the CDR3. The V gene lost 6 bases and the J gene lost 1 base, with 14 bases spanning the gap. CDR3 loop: CASRAQGTGTDTQYF. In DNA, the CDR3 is TGTGCCAGCAGGGCACAGGGGACTGGCACAGATACGCAGTATTTT.